This T cell receptor beta chain comes out of a study of cytomegalovirus exposure and HLA in healthy donors (dated by TCRdb to about 2017). Broadly, across the study: An earlier analysis of around 600 of the donors reported roughly 300 Gb of sequence data and roughly 100 million unique TCR beta sequences from 150 million to 200 million T cells. All discovery cohort repertoires had been generated on a single sequencing platform. To predict cytomegalovirus infection status, the study brought together high-throughput TCR immunosequencing, statistical association of individual TCRs with disease status, and machine learning. Using immunosequencing, the study profiled T cell repertoires from around 680 subjects and related those repertoires to cytomegalovirus serostatus. Approximately 310 gigabases of sequencing data and tens of millions of unique TCR sequences were included in an early release covering over 600 HLA-typed donors. HLA typing included class I and class II loci at four-digit resolution. The genetic ancestry cluster associated with self-reported Caucasian donors included 65% to 90% of the approximately 430 genotyped donors. In an earlier analysis of more than 550 of the donors, high-throughput TCR beta sequencing was used to judge whether each TCR beta V gene segment behaved as functional or pseudogenic. Donor age, sex, ethnicity and CMV serostatus were compiled together with the repertoire data. On average, roughly 200,000 unique TCR beta nucleotide sequences were sequenced per donor among 350 to 400 genotyped donors of the cohort, with roughly 20% of those sequences being non-productive. Rather than drawing on any new phenotypic data, the later analysis identified candidate immune exposures from TCR beta sequences and the way those sequences occurred across donors. The study aimed to test whether signatures of past pathogen exposure could be identified by cataloging public T cell receptors. Four to six DR-DQ haplotypes were handled as single units for association and clustering, since linkage in the cohort was strong. Besides the first cohort of around 700 subjects, a separate validation cohort made up of roughly 120 different subjects was used. In a later genetic analysis, genome-wide SNP genotypes for about 65% of the roughly 670 donors were used, and that subset was treated as a discovery cohort. A later analysis re-examined previously published TCR beta repertoires from several hundred donors and added high-resolution HLA genotyping to investigate patterns of TCR occurrence. Typing coverage varied by locus: roughly 629-640 donors for A, B, C, DRB1 and DQB1; roughly 560 for DQA1; around 570 for DPA1; around 490 for DPB1.

The cohort was made up of 500 to 800 healthy bone marrow donors. Cohort members were all nominally healthy when sampled, although unrecorded immune exposures were likely present. The donor was CMV seronegative and was included in the group of a few hundred seronegative cohort members. Each donor provided a peripheral blood sample, and peripheral blood mononuclear cells were used for TCR beta sequencing. The Qiagen DNeasy Blood Extraction Kit was used to extract genomic DNA from the blood cell samples. A note on this clone: Its antigen is currently not known.

The research as a whole found: The sequencing pipeline was judged likely to have produced a cluster of highly shared sequence variants as a technical artifact. According to the authors, the approach could potentially be generalized to other disease states and immunological phenotypes. In an earlier analysis of more than 500 of the donors, most TCR beta V segments appeared in productive rearrangements about 90% or about 30% of the time, broadly matching IMGT annotations. The classifier was reported to diagnose cytomegalovirus status with high specificity and sensitivity in both the original and validation cohorts. According to a later analysis, parvovirus B19, influenza, CMV and Epstein-Barr virus appeared linked to several top co-occurrence clusters. Specific HLA alleles were associated with 16,951 TCR beta sequences at a false discovery rate of 0.05 in a later analysis. This cohort had only TCR beta chains sequenced, and the lack of alpha or paired-chain data limited which features could be detected. Most CMV-associated TCR beta chains appeared to be HLA-restricted in a later analysis, and the HLA associations seemed to be driven largely by CMV exposure. Some IMGT-functional V segments, including TRBV6-2 and TRBV6-3, could not be distinguished by the 87-base-pair reads and were therefore excluded. Because some donors lacked HLA typing at each locus, the association tests relied only on the typed subset. A further reported finding was that TCR beta sequences accurately predicted the HLA-A and HLA-B alleles for most subjects in the first cohort. A later analysis found that HLA-associated TCR beta chains were more clonally expanded and had lower generation probabilities than equally common non-associated chains. The only immune exposure information available for the cohort was CMV serostatus. An association between a missense DCLRE1C variant and V-gene and J-gene trimming of TCR beta chains was found in a later genetic analysis and replicated in an independent cohort. In vitro tests confirmed that a few of the cytomegalovirus-associated TCR beta chains recognize cytomegalovirus antigens. While some public TCRs were present in many individuals, most TCR sequences turned up only very rarely across donors. Strong co-occurrence of HLA alleles, especially DR and DQ, made assigning TCR associations to individual alleles difficult. The study gave a list of 150 to 200 TCR beta chains associated with cytomegalovirus. The earlier analysis of fewer than 750 of the donors excluded some 15 rarely observed V segments, including chromosome 9 orphons, because counts were too low. Presence/absence analyses assumed roughly uniform sequencing depth across donors, an assumption that may not hold. In a later analysis, TCR association rates were found to vary across HLA loci, with the most associated TCRs seen for DRB1 alleles and the fewest for HLA-C alleles. Linkage disequilibrium might explain the correlated functional status among segregating V segments, but an unknown experimental factor could not be ruled out. In a later genetic analysis, fewer N-insertions in productive TCRs were reported among donors in an Asian-associated ancestry cluster than the roughly 700-donor mean.

Libraries came from the immunoSEQ multiplex PCR assay. For the multiplex PCR, a mixture combining 60 forward primers for TCR Vbeta segments and 13 reverse primers for TCR Jbeta segments was used. A multiplex PCR assay on genomic DNA amplified the CDR3 region of rearranged TCR beta genes. The Illumina HiSeq System was used to sequence the amplified TCR beta libraries as 87-base-pair reads. In the paper's pipeline: In a later analysis, some 80 million unique TCR beta chains were counted across the approximately 640 repertoires, and roughly 10 million of these chains were shared by at least two donors. Raw reads were error-corrected and collapsed into unique sequences by a nearest-neighbor algorithm in which closely related sequences were merged to remove PCR and sequencing errors. Alignment of CDR3 sequences to IMGT reference sequences was used to assign V, D and J gene segments. For a sequence to be retained, at least a six-nucleotide match to both a V gene segment and a J gene segment was required. Rearrangements were classified as productive when the CDR3 lacked stop codons and remained in frame with V and J, and all other rearrangements were classified as non-productive. CDR3 was defined by IMGT convention, running from the second conserved V-encoded cysteine to the conserved J-encoded phenylalanine. The earlier analysis of about 620 of the donors excluded sequences that lacked an unambiguous match to a single V gene segment. An earlier analysis of fewer than 650 of the donors classified V segments as functional when productive rearrangements were above 56.7% and as segregating when the standard deviation between donors was above 5%. A statistical classification framework was developed to diagnose cytomegalovirus status using the catalog of TCR beta chain sequences. V and J gene assignment, in a later analysis, came from comparing TCR nucleotide sequences with IMGT/GENE-DB human TR gene sequences. Using the TCRdist pipeline, a later analysis assigned CDR3 sequences along with most-parsimonious VDJ recombination scenarios. A later analysis defined each TCR beta chain by its CDR3 amino acid sequence plus V-gene family, and excluded reads lacking a unique V-gene family. As a way to deal with suspected cross-contamination and a sequencing artifact, a later analysis dropped under 600 nucleotide sequences that were highly shared and had low generation probability. A later analysis calculated a clonal expansion index for each public chain from normalized within-repertoire ranks of inferred template counts. In a later analysis, generation probabilities were computed with a VDJ recombination model fitted to out-of-frame rearrangements, and the resulting probabilities were checked against IGoR. In a later analysis, hypergeometric tests were used to score TCR-TCR, TCR-HLA and TCR-CMV co-occurrence, with a repertoire-size bias correction applied to TCR pairs. To estimate false discovery rates, a later analysis permuted the HLA or CMV assignments 20 times. In a later analysis, co-occurring TCRs were grouped with DBSCAN, and TCRdist sequence similarity was added when clustering was performed within HLA-allele-positive subsets. Repertoires with fewer than 30,000 or more than 120,000 public chains, plus five repertoires with anomalous nucleotide sharing, were excluded from co-occurrence clustering. TCRdb took over this immuneACCESS table, retaining in-frame rearrangements with V and J assigned. Such tables are incomplete; in checked studies, under half of the missing clones stem from an unresolved V gene, and the remainder is unexplained. V and J calls and clone size are as listed in that table; D and trimming were resolved from the DNA. The table for this sample lists fewer than 200,000 clones. In total, the top ten clones hold 1% to 1.5% of the sample.

Including cysteine and phenylalanine, the CDR3 has 14 amino acids. Kept here is only the CDR3 DNA, which spans 42 bases and is read in frame from base 1. According to the germline V gene (reference sequence), CDR1 reads MNHEY and CDR2 reads SMNVEV. Trimming costs V 1 base and J 8 bases, and their ends lie 14 bases apart. Source material: PBMCs. The TCR sequence derives from a woman aged 55-69 years in good health and CMV-seronegative. The chain joins TRBV27 to TRBJ1-1; TRBD1 might be the D gene, on 6 matching bases. The base sequence is TGTGCCAGCAGTTTATTAGGGGGGGCGCGGGAAGCTTTCTTT. Translated, this is CASSLLGGAREAFF.